A single sample is the source of the 8 T cell receptor beta chains below, sequenced in a study of cytomegalovirus exposure and HLA in healthy donors. PCR primers comprised 60 Vbeta and 13 Jbeta primers. TCRdb keeps only in-frame clones here, not all; method: immunoSEQ multiplex PCR. Among roughly 100,000 clones listed, 50% to 65% were seen once. Material: PBMCs. These receptors all stem from a man aged 30 to 45 in good health and CMV-seropositive.

This clone has a handful of counts. J is TRBJ2-7 and V is TRBV19; TRBD2 aligns across 9 bases. With 5 bases clipped from V and 0 bases from J, the junction kept 8 bases outside the gene matches. The CDR3 contains 16 residues. CDR1 is LNHDA and CDR2 is SQIVND in the germline V gene (reference sequence). CDR3 DNA: TGTGCCAGTAGTCCCCACGGGCGGGGGGGCTCCTACGAGCAGTACTTC. Amino acids: CASSPHGRGGSYEQYF.

The rearrangement joins TRBV12-1 to TRBJ2-2; the table's D gene call, TRBD1, was not cross checked with the DNA. TRBV12-1 is flagged as a pseudogene. The CDR3 is 15 residues long. CDR3 region: CASSITGGDTGELFF. Written as DNA, the CDR3 is TGTGCCAGCAGCATTACAGGGGGCGACACCGGGGAGCTGTTTTTT.

V and J are TRBV6-5 and TRBJ2-1, with TRBD2 as a possible D gene (6 bases). The CDR3 length is 14 residues. V was clipped by 1 base and J by 5 bases, with 9 bases between them. CDR1 is MNHEY, CDR2 SVGAGI, per germline. The CDR3 DNA sequence: TGTGCCAGCAGTTACTTTTGGGGGGACAATGAGCAGTTCTTC. As protein: CASSYFWGDNEQFF.

The V call is TRBV14, the J call TRBJ2-1; the D is unclear. V gave up 0 bases and J gave up 10 bases, with 10 bases separating them. Germline CDR1 and CDR2: SGHDN and FVKESK. The CDR3 has 13 residues. The CDR3 loop reads CASSQDVAVEQFF. CDR3 coding DNA: TGTGCCAGCAGCCAAGACGTGGCGGTGGAGCAGTTCTTC.

The chain carries TRBV5-6 and TRBJ2-1; 8 nucleotides match TRBD1. The CDR3 is 15 residues long. The V gene's germline CDR1 is SGHDT and CDR2 YYEEEE. Trimming took 0 bases from V and 4 from J; bases not matched to a gene: 3. The chain's CDR3 is CASSLETGGYNEQFF. CDR3 nucleotide sequence: TGTGCCAGCAGCTTGGAAACAGGGGGATACAATGAGCAGTTCTTC.

The V and J genes are TRBV5-1 and TRBJ2-3, with 7 bases identical to TRBD1. Germline CDR1 SGHRS, CDR2 YFSETQ. V gave up 0 bases and J gave up 2 bases; unmatched junction bases: 6. The CDR3 is 16 amino acids. CDR3: CASSLVLGGFTDTQYF. CDR3 DNA: TGCGCCAGCAGCTTGGTTTTAGGGGGCTTCACAGATACGCAGTATTTT.

This clone has only a few counts. The J gene is TRBJ2-1, the V gene TRBV4-1, with 14 bases that match TRBD2. CDR1 and CDR2 (germline): MGHRA, YSYEKL. This CDR3 contains 15 residues. J lost 7 bases, V lost 4 bases, and 3 bases had no gene match. This chain's CDR3 is CASSRTSGGLNEQFF. The CDR3 DNA sequence: TGCGCCAGCAGCCGGACTAGCGGGGGGTTAAATGAGCAGTTCTTC.

J is TRBJ1-2 and V is TRBV4-1; maybe TRBD1 (5 bases). The CDR3 is 13 amino acids. Germline V gene lookup returns CDR1 MGHRA and CDR2 YSYEKL. V lost 5 bases to trimming and J lost 3 bases, with 10 bases between them. The CDR3 region has the DNA TGCGCCAGCAGCTGGGGAGGGGACTATGGCTACACCTTC. Amino acid sequence: CASSWGGDYGYTF.